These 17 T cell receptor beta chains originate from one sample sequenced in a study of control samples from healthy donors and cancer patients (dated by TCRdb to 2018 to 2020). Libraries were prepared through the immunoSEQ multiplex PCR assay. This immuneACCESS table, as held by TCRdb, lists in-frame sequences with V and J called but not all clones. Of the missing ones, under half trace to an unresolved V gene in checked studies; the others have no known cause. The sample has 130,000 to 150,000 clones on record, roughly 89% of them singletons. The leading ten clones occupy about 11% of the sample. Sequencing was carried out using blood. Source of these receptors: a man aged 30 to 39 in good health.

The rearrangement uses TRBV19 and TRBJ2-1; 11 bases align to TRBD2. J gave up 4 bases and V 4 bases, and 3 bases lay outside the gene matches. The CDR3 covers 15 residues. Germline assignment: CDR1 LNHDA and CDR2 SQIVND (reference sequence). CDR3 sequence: CASSRGTSGYNEQFF. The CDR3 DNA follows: TGTGCCAGTAGTAGAGGGACTAGCGGATACAATGAGCAGTTCTTC.

CDR3 residues: CASSQAQSNTEAFF. The CDR3 nucleotides read TGTGCCAGCAGCCAGGCACAGTCGAACACTGAAGCTTTCTTT. This sequence joins TRBV4-2 and TRBJ1-1, with D unresolved. V was cut by 3 bases and J by 1 base, with 9 bases left in between. CDR3 length: 14 amino acids. Germline values: CDR1 LGHNA, CDR2 YNFKEQ.

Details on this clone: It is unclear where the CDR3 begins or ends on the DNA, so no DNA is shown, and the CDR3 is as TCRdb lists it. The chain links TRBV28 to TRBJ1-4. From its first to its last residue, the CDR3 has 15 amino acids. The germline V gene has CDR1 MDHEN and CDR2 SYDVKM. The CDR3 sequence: CASSSSRGGREKLFF.

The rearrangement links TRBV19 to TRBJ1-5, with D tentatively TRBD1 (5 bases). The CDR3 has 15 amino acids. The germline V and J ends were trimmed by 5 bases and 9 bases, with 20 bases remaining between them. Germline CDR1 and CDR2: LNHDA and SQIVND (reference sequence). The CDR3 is CASSRRRGGDWPQHF. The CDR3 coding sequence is TGTGCCAGTAGTCGCCGACGAGGAGGGGATTGGCCCCAGCATTTT.

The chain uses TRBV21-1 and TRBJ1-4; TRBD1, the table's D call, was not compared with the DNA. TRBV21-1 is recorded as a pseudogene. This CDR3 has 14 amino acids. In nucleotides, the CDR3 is TGTGCCAGCAGCATGGAGACAGGGACCGAAAAACTGTTTTTT. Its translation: CASSMETGTEKLFF.

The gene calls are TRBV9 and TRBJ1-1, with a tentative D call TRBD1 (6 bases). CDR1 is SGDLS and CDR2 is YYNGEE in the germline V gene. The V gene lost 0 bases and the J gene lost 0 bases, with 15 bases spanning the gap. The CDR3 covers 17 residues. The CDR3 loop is CASSVAAGDILNTEAFF. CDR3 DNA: TGTGCCAGCAGCGTAGCTGCGGGGGACATATTGAACACTGAAGCTTTCTTT.

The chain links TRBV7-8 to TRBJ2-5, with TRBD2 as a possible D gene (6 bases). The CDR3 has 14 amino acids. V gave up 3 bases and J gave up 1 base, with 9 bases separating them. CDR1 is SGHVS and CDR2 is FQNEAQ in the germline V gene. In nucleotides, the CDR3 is TGTGCCAGCAGCTTGGGGGGATTCCAAGAGACCCAGTACTTC. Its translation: CASSLGGFQETQYF.

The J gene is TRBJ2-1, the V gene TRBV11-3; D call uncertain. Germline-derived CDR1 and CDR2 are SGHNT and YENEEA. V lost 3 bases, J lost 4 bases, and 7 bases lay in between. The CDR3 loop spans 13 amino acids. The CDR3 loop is CASSFDLYNEQFF. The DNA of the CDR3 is TGTGCCAGCAGCTTTGACCTTTACAATGAGCAGTTCTTC.

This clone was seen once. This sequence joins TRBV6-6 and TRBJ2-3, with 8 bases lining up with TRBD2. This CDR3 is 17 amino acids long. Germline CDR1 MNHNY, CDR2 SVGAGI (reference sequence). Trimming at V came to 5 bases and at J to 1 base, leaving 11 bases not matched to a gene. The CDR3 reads CASSHRTLAARTDTQYF. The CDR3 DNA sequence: TGTGCCAGCAGTCACAGGACACTAGCGGCCCGCACAGATACGCAGTATTTT.

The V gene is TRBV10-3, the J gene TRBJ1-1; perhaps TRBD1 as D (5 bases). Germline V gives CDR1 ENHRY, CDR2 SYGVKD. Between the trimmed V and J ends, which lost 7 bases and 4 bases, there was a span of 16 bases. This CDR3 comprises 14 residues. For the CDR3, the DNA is TGTGCCATCAAGGCCGCGGGGGTCGGCACTGAAGCTTTCTTT. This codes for CAIKAAGVGTEAFF.

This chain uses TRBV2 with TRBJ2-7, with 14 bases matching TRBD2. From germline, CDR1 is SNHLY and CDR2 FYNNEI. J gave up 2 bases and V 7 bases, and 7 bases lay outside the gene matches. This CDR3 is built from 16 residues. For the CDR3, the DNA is TGTGCCAGCAAAACCGGGACTAGCGGGAGTACCTACGAGCAGTACTTC. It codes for CASKTGTSGSTYEQYF. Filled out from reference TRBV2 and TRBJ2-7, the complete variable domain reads EPEVTQTPSHQVTQMGQEVILRCVPISNHLYFYWYRQILGQKVEFLVSFYNNEISEKSEIFDDQFSVERPDGSNFTLKIRSTKLEDSAMYFCASKTGTSGSTYEQYFGPGTRLTVT.

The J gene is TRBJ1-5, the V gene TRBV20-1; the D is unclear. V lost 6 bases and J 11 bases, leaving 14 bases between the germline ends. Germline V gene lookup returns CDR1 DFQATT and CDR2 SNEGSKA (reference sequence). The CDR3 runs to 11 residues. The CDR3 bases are TGCAGTGCCGCGACCCTCAGGTCCCAGCATTTT. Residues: CSAATLRSQHF.

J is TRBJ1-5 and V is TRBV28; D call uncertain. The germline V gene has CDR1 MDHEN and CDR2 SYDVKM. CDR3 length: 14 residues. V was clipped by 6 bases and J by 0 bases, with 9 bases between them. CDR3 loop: CASRKHASNQPQHF. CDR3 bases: TGTGCCAGCAGGAAACACGCTAGCAATCAGCCCCAGCATTTT.

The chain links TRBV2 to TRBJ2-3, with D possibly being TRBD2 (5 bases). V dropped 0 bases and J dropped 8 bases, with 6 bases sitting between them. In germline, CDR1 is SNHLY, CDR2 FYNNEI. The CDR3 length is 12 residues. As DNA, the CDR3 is TGTGCCAGCAGTGAAGCAGGAGGTACGCAGTATTTT. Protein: CASSEAGGTQYF.

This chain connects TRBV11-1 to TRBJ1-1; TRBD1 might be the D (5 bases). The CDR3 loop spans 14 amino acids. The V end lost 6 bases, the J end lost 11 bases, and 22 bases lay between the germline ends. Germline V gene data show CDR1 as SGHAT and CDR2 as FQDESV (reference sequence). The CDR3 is CASRPGGQRSLAFF. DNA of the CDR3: TGTGCCAGCAGACCCGGCGGACAACGGTCTCTCGCTTTCTTT.

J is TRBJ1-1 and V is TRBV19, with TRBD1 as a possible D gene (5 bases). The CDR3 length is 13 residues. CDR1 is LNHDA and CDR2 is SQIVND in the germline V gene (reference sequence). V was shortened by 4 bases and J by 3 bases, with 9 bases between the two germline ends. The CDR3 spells CASSNEGYTEAFF. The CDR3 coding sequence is TGTGCCAGTAGTAATGAGGGGTACACTGAAGCTTTCTTT.

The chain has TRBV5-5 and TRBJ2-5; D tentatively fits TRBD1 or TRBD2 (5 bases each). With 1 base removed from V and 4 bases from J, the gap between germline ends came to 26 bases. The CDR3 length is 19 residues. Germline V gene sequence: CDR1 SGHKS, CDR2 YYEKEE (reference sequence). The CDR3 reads CASSLRSGMDSRSRETQYF. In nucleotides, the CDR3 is TGTGCCAGCAGCTTGCGGTCAGGGATGGACTCGCGGAGTAGAGAGACCCAGTACTTC.